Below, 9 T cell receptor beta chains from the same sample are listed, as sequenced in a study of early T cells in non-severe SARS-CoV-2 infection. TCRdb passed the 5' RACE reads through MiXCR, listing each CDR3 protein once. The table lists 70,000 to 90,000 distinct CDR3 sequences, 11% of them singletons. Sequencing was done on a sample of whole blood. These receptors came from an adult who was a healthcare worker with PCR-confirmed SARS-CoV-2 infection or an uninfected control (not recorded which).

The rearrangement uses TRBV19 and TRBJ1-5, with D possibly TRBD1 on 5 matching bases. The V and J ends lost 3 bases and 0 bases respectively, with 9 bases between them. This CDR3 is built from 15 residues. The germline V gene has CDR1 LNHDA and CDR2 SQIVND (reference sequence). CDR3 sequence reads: CASSIGGDSNQPQHF. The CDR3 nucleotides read TGTGCCAGTAGTATCGGAGGGGATAGCAATCAGCCCCAGCATTTT.

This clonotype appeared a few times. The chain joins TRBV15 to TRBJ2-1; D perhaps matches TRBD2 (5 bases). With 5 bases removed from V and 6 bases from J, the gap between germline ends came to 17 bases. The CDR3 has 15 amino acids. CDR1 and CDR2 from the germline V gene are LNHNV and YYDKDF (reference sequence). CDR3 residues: CATSPDTGSPNEQFF. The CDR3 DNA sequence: TGTGCCACCAGCCCCGACACGGGGTCCCCCAATGAGCAGTTCTTC.

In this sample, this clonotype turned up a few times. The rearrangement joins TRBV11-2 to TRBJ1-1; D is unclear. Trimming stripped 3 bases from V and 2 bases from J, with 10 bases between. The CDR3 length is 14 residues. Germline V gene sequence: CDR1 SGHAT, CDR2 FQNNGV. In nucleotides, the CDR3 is TGTGCCAGCAGCTTGATGGCAGGCAACACTGAAGCTTTCTTT. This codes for CASSLMAGNTEAFF.

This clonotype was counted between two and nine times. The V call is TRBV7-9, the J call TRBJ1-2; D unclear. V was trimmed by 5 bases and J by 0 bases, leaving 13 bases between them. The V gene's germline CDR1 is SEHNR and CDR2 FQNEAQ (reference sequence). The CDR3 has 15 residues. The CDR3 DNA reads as TGTGCCAGCAGCCCCCCCGGGAGGACTAACTATGGCTACACCTTC. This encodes CASSPPGRTNYGYTF.

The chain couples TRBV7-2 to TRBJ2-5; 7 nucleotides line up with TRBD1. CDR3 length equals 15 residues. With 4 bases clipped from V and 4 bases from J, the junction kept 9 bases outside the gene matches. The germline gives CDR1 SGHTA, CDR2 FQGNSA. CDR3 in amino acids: CASSSTLQGIETQYF. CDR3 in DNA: TGTGCCAGCAGCTCCACCTTACAGGGGATAGAGACCCAGTACTTC.

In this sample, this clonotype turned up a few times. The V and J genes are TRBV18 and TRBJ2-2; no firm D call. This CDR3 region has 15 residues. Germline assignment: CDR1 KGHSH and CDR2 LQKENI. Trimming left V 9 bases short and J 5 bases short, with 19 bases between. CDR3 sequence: CASPVSVQGTGELFF. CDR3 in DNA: TGTGCCAGTCCAGTAAGCGTACAAGGAACCGGGGAGCTGTTTTTT.

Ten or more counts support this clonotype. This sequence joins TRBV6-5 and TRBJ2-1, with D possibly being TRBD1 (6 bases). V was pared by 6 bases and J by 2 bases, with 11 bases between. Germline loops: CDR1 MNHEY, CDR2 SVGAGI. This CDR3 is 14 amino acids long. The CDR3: CASRLQGAYNEQFF. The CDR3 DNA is TGTGCCAGCAGGCTACAGGGCGCCTACAATGAGCAGTTCTTC.

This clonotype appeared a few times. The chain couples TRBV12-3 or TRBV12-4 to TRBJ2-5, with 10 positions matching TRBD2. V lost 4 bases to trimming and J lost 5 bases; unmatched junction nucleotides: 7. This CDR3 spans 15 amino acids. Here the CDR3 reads CASSSSGGARETQYF. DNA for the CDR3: TGTGCCAGCAGTTCCAGCGGGGGGGCCAGGGAGACCCAGTACTTC.

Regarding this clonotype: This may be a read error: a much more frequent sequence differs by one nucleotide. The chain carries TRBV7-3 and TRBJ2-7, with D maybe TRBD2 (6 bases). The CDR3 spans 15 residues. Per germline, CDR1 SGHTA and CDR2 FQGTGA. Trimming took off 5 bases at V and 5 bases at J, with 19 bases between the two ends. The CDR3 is CASSPTPGGAHEQYF. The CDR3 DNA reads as TGTGCCAGCAGCCCCACCCCCGGAGGGGCCCACGAGCAGTACTTC. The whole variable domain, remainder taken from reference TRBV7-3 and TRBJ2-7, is GAGVSQTPSNKVTEKGKYVELRCDPISGHTALYWYRQSLGQGPEFLIYFQGTGAADDSGLPNDRFFAVRPEGSVSTLKIQRTERGDSAVYLCASSPTPGGAHEQYFGPGTRLTVT.